Shown below are 18 T cell receptor beta chains from a single sample sequenced in a study of molecular identifiers for immune sequencing clone quantification. Each CDR3 protein gets one entry after TCRdb re-called the PCR reads with MiXCR. The sample lists about 9,700 distinct CDR3 sequences; around 20% were seen once. Sequenced input: naive CD8+ T cells from blood, with Jurkat cell RNA spiked in. The subset denotes: FACS-sorted CD8+CD4-CCR7+CD45RA+ naive T cells. Receptors were obtained from a human donor in good health. Some libraries in this study had Jurkat cell RNA spiked in.

Of note for this clonotype: This may stem from a read error, because a much larger clone lies one nucleotide away. The V call is TRBV12-3 or TRBV12-4, the J call TRBJ1-3; D is uncertain. The V and J ends lost 11 bases and 0 bases respectively, with 20 bases between them. This CDR3 comprises 16 residues. The CDR3 protein is CACRFLDPSSGNTIYF. CDR3 DNA sequence: TGTGCCTGCCGGTTCTTAGACCCCAGCTCTGGAAACACCATATATTTT.

The rearrangement links TRBV20-1 to TRBJ2-3; TRBD2 matches at 7 bases. The CDR3 has 16 residues. V trimming: 0 bases; J trimming: 2 bases; junction bases outside the gene matches: 8. CDR1 is DFQATT and CDR2 is SNEGSKA in the germline V gene (reference sequence). DNA for the CDR3: TGCAGTGCTAGAGATCTCCGGGAGGTAATCACAGATACGCAGTATTTT. Amino acid sequence: CSARDLREVITDTQYF.

Sample share makes this clonotype medium-sized (0.01 to 0.1%). The DNA for the CDR3 is TGCAGCGTTGAAGGCCCGGTTTCCTACGAGCAGTACTTC. Translating it yields CSVEGPVSYEQYF. The chain employs TRBV29-1 and TRBJ2-7; the D is unclear. Germline assignment: CDR1 SQVTM and CDR2 ANQGSEA. There are 13 residues in the CDR3. V lost 1 base and J 1 base, leaving 8 bases between the germline ends.

This clonotype is labeled medium-sized. V is TRBV7-2 and J is TRBJ2-3; D gene ambiguous. The CDR3 has 15 amino acids. Germline CDR1 is SGHTA and CDR2 is FQGNSA. V lost 5 bases, J lost 1 base, and 13 bases lay in between. The CDR3 DNA sequence: TGTGCCAGCAGCCCCCCTACCTCGGGCACAGATACGCAGTATTTT. Amino acid sequence: CASSPPTSGTDTQYF. The whole variable domain, remainder taken from reference TRBV7-2 and TRBJ2-3, is GAGVSQSPSNKVTEKGKDVELRCDPISGHTALYWYRQSLGQGLEFLIYFQGNSAPDKSGLPSDRFSAERTGGSVSTLTIQRTQQEDSAVYLCASSPPTSGTDTQYFGPGTRLTVL.

This chain connects TRBV27 to TRBJ2-7; 8 positions match TRBD2. This CDR3 spans 13 amino acids. The trim removed 3 bases at V and 2 bases at J, leaving 0 bases unmatched. Germline CDR1 is MNHEY and CDR2 is SMNVEV (reference sequence). CDR3 DNA: TGTGCCAGCAGTTTGGGACTAGCCTACGAGCAGTACTTC. It translates to CASSLGLAYEQYF.

This clonotype was recorded a few times. This chain links TRBV7-2 with TRBJ2-7, with 11 bases aligning to TRBD2. The germline V gene encodes CDR1 SGHTA and CDR2 FQGNSA. Germline trimming cut 5 bases from V and 11 bases from J; bases unmatched to any gene: 8. The CDR3 covers 13 residues. CDR3 residues: CASSATTSGIKYF. CDR3 bases: TGTGCCAGCAGCGCAACGACTAGCGGGATAAAGTACTTC.

This clonotype is termed medium-sized. The V gene is TRBV6-6, the J gene TRBJ2-7; 8 nucleotides line up with TRBD2. CDR3 length: 17 residues. The germline V gene has CDR1 MNHNY and CDR2 SVGAGI (reference sequence). The trim removed 2 bases at V and 2 bases at J, leaving 11 bases unmatched. The CDR3 is CASSYDKSSGSPYEQYF. Here the CDR3 DNA reads TGTGCCAGCAGTTACGATAAATCCAGCGGGAGCCCCTACGAGCAGTACTTC.

About this clonotype itself: One end of the junction varies from germline; a read error may be responsible. The chain is built from TRBV19 and TRBJ2-6, with a weak D call TRBD1 (7 bases). This CDR3 comprises 19 residues. Germline CDR1 and CDR2: LNHDA and SQIVND (reference sequence). Here the CDR3 DNA reads TGTGCCAGTAGTACGTCGACCCCGACAGGGCGTGGAGGGGCCGACGTCCTGACTTTC. It encodes CASSTSTPTGRGGADVLTF.

By its share, this clonotype is medium-sized. CDR3 DNA sequence: TGCGCCAGCAGCTTGGCCGGGGGGAACACTGAAGCTTTCTTT. Amino acids: CASSLAGGNTEAFF. The genes are TRBV5-1 and TRBJ1-1, with D possibly TRBD1 on 5 matching bases. CDR1 and CDR2 (germline): SGHRS, YFSETQ. V was cut by 0 bases and J by 1 base, with 7 bases left in between. The CDR3 has 14 amino acids.

This clonotype has a count of ten or more. CDR3 nucleotide sequence: TGTGCCAGCAGTTTAGGTGCTGGGGCCAACGTCCTGACTTTC. This codes for CASSLGAGANVLTF. The gene calls are TRBV27 and TRBJ2-6; no clear D. Trimming took 2 bases from V and 2 from J, leaving 4 bases between them. CDR3 size: 14 residues. The germline CDR1 and CDR2 sequences are MNHEY and SMNVEV (reference sequence).

This clonotype is medium-sized. The chain carries TRBV28 and TRBJ2-7, with a possible D match to TRBD1 (5 bases). CDR1 and CDR2 (germline): MDHEN, SYDVKM. The CDR3 contains 14 residues. V dropped 3 bases and J dropped 2 bases, with 11 bases sitting between them. This CDR3 is CASSLSWGTYEQYF. The CDR3 nucleotides are TGTGCCAGCAGTTTGAGTTGGGGCACCTACGAGCAGTACTTC.

Sample share makes this clonotype medium-sized. J is TRBJ2-3 and V is TRBV7-2, with 8 bases aligning to TRBD2. J was trimmed by 2 bases and V by 5 bases; bases with no gene match: 12. Germline assignment: CDR1 SGHTA and CDR2 FQGNSA. The CDR3 loop spans 17 amino acids. CDR3 protein: CASSEGASGPYTDTQYF. The CDR3 DNA reads TGTGCCAGCAGCGAAGGGGCTAGCGGGCCCTACACAGATACGCAGTATTTT.

The J gene is TRBJ1-1, the V gene TRBV7-9, with D possibly being TRBD1 (5 bases). This CDR3 is 12 amino acids long. Trimming removed 6 bases at V and 11 bases at J, with 16 bases between. Germline CDR1 reads SEHNR; CDR2 reads FQNEAQ (reference sequence). The CDR3 loop is CASSFQGVDAFF. The CDR3 coding sequence is TGTGCCAGCAGTTTCCAGGGAGTTGATGCTTTCTTT.

This clonotype is deemed medium-sized. The chain couples TRBV27 to TRBJ2-6; D gene unclear. The germline CDR1 and CDR2 sequences are MNHEY and SMNVEV (reference sequence). V lost 2 bases and J lost 3, with 5 bases in between. This CDR3 region has 14 residues. This CDR3 is CASSLISGANVLTF. CDR3 in DNA: TGTGCCAGCAGTTTAATAAGTGGGGCCAACGTCCTGACTTTC.

This clonotype is judged medium-sized. This chain connects TRBV20-1 to TRBJ2-7; D is ambiguous. The CDR3 loop spans 15 amino acids. CDR1 is DFQATT and CDR2 is SNEGSKA in the germline V gene (reference sequence). Trimming removed 0 bases at V and 4 bases at J, with 16 bases between. CDR3 in amino acids: CSARDVQTAKYEQYF. For the CDR3, the DNA is TGCAGTGCTAGAGATGTCCAAACGGCAAAGTACGAGCAGTACTTC.

As to this clonotype: This may be a read error, as it is one base from a much larger clone. The CDR3: CASSLVGYGTGAFF. In DNA form, the CDR3 reads TGTGCCAGCAGTCTCGTGGGGTACGGCACTGGAGCTTTCTTT. The chain is built from TRBV28 and TRBJ1-1; the D is unclear. Germline assignment: CDR1 MDHEN and CDR2 SYDVKM. The CDR3 loop spans 14 amino acids.

Sample share makes this clonotype medium-sized. This rearrangement joins TRBV4-1 to TRBJ2-7; TRBD2 agrees at 9 bases. CDR1 is MGHRA and CDR2 is YSYEKL in the germline V gene. J gave up 5 bases and V 1 base, and 9 bases lay outside the gene matches. The CDR3 length is 16 residues. CDR3 DNA sequence: TGCGCCAGCAGCCAAGCCCCGGGACTAGCCTTGGACGAGCAGTACTTC. Protein sequence: CASSQAPGLALDEQYF.

At least ten counts were recorded for this clonotype. The chain joins TRBV2 to TRBJ2-6; D may be TRBD1 (6 bases). CDR3 size: 17 residues. Germline values: CDR1 SNHLY, CDR2 FYNNEI. V was clipped by 5 bases and J by 3 bases, with 17 bases between them. CDR3 bases: TGTGCCAGCAGTCCCACAGTACAGGGAAGTGGGGCCAACGTCCTGACTTTC. Its translation: CASSPTVQGSGANVLTF.